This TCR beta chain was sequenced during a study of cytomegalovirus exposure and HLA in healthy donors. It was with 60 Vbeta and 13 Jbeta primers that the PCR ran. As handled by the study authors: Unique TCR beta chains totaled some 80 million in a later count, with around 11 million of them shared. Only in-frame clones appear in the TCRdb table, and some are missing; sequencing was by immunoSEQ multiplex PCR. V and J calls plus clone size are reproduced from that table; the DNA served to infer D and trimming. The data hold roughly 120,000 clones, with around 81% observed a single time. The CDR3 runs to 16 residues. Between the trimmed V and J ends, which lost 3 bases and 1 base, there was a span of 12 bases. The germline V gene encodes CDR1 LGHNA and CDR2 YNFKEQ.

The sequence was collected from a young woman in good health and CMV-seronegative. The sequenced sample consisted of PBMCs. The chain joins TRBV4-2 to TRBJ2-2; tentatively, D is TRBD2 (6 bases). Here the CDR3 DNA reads TGTGCCAGCAGCCATCCCTCCGGGGGGAACACCGGGGAGCTGTTTTTT. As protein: CASSHPSGGNTGELFF.